The 6 T cell receptor beta chains reported below all come from one sample, sequenced in a study of cytomegalovirus exposure and HLA in healthy donors. Primers included in the PCR were 60 Vbeta and 13 Jbeta primers. Profiled with immunoSEQ multiplex PCR; TCRdb holds only in-frame clones, not every one. The data contain under 150,000 clones, approximately 80% of them singletons. Sequenced material: PBMCs. The receptors shown here come from a woman aged 30 to 39 in good health and CMV-seronegative.

This sequence joins TRBV5-1 and TRBJ2-7, with a possible D match to TRBD1 (6 bases). CDR3 length equals 12 residues. The V gene's germline CDR1 is SGHRS and CDR2 YFSETQ. V lost 4 bases, J lost 6 bases, and 11 bases lay in between. The CDR3 DNA reads as TGCGCCAGCAGCCCGGTAGGGGGCGAGCAGTACTTC. It codes for CASSPVGGEQYF.

The chain links TRBV6-1 to TRBJ2-2; 12 bases align to TRBD2. Germline-derived CDR1 and CDR2 are MNHNS and SASEGT. CDR3 size: 15 residues. Trimming removed 5 bases from V and 8 bases from J; junction bases left unmatched: 6. CDR3 DNA: TGTGCCAGCAGTACCGGACTAGCGGGATCTGGGGAGCTGTTTTTT. Its protein product is CASSTGLAGSGELFF.

The genes are TRBV11-2 and TRBJ2-1; D is unclear. This CDR3 has 15 amino acids. With 1 base removed from V and 4 bases from J, the gap between germline ends came to 11 bases. Germline CDR1 reads SGHAT; CDR2 reads FQNNGV. This CDR3 is CASSLASLLYNEQFF. The CDR3 nucleotides read TGTGCCAGCAGCTTAGCGAGCCTACTTTACAATGAGCAGTTCTTC.

This chain uses TRBV6-1 with TRBJ1-4, with a possible D match to TRBD1 (5 bases). The CDR3 is made up of 15 amino acids. The V end lost 2 bases, the J end lost 4 bases, and 11 bases lay between the germline ends. Germline V gene lookup returns CDR1 MNHNS and CDR2 SASEGT. This CDR3 reads CASSEQGLHNEKLFF. The CDR3 DNA follows: TGTGCCAGCAGTGAACAGGGACTCCATAATGAAAAACTGTTTTTT.

The gene calls are TRBV7-9 and TRBJ2-7; D is possibly TRBD1 (6 bases). The CDR3 length is 16 residues. In germline, CDR1 is SEHNR, CDR2 FQNEAQ (reference sequence). V lost 5 bases to trimming and J lost 3 bases, with 20 bases between them. As DNA, the CDR3 is TGTGCCAGCAGCCACCCTACAGGGCCTCGAGGCTACGAGCAGTACTTC. This gives the protein CASSHPTGPRGYEQYF. Combining the CDR3 with reference TRBV7-9 and TRBJ2-7 gives the whole variable domain DTGVSQNPRHKITKRGQNVTFRCDPISEHNRLYWYRQTLGQGPEFLTYFQNEAQLEKSRLLSDRFSAERPKGSFSTLEIQRTEQGDSAMYLCASSHPTGPRGYEQYFGPGTRLTVT.

The chain links TRBV15 to TRBJ2-5; 7 positions agree with TRBD2. The end of the DNA fits TRBJ2-7 better, so the J call may be wrong. The CDR3 has 18 residues. Germline V CDR1 and CDR2: LNHNV, YYDKDF (reference sequence). The CDR3 DNA follows: TGTGCCACCAGCAGAGATCGAGGCCGGGGGGTAGTTGACTACGAGCAGTACTTC. This gives the protein CATSRDRGRGVVDYEQYF.